The sequence of this T cell receptor (beta chain) was determined in a study of shared clonotypes between healthy human individuals. The repertoire was sequenced with immunoSEQ multiplex PCR; TCRdb's copy has only in-frame clones and lacks some. The table lists around 700,000 clones, less than 80% of them singletons. Looked up from germline, CDR1 is SGHNT and CDR2 is YYREEE (reference sequence). The ends were cut back, 4 bases at V and 0 bases at J, with 14 bases in the middle. CDR3 length equals 17 residues. Specimen: memory CD4+ T cells sorted from blood. Subset defined: CD45RA-negative fraction. The sequence derives from a woman aged 25-40 years in good health. The rearrangement joins TRBV5-4 to TRBJ2-6; D not resolved. CDR3 nucleotide sequence: TGTGCCAGCAGCCCGAACTCCGGGCGCTCTGGGGCCAACGTCCTGACTTTC. Translation: CASSPNSGRSGANVLTF.